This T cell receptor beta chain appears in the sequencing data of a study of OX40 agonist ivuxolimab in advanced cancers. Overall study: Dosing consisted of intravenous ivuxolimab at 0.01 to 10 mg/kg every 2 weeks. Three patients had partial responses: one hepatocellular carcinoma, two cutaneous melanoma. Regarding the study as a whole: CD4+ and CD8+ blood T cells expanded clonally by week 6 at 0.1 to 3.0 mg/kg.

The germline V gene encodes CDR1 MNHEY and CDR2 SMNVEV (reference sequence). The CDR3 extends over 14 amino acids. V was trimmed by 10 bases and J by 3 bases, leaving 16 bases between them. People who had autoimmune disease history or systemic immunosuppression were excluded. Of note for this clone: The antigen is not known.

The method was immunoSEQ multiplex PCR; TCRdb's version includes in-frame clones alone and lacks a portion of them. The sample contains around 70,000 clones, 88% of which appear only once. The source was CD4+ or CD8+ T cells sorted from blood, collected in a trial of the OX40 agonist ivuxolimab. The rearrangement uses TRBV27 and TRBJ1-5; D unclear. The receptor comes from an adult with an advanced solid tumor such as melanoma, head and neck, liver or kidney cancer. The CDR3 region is CAIPLWIINQPQHF. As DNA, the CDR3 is TGTGCCATCCCGCTGTGGATAATCAATCAGCCCCAGCATTTT.